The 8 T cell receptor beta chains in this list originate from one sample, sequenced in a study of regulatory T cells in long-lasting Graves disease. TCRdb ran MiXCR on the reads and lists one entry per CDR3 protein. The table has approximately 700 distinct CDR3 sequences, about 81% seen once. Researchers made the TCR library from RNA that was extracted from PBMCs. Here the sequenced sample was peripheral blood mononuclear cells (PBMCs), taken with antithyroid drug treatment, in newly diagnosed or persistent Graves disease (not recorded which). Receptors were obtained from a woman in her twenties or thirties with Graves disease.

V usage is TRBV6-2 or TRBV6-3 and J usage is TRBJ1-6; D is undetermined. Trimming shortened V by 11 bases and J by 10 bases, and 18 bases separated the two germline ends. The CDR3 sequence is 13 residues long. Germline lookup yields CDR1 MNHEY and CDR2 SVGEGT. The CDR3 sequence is CALADRGGSPLHF. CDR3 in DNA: TGTGCCCTGGCCGATCGAGGAGGCTCACCCCTCCACTTT.

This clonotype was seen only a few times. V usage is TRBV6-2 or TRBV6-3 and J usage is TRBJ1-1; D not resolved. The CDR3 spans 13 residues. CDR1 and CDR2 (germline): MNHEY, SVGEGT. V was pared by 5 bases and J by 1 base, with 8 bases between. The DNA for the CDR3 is TGTGCCAGCAGTCCCATCCCGAACACTGAAGCTTTCTTT. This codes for CASSPIPNTEAFF.

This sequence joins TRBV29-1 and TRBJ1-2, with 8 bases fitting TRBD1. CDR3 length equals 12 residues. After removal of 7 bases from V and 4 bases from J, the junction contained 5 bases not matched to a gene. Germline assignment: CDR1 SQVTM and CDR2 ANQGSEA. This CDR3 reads CSGGQESYGYTF. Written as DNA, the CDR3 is TGCAGCGGGGGACAGGAAAGCTATGGCTACACCTTC.

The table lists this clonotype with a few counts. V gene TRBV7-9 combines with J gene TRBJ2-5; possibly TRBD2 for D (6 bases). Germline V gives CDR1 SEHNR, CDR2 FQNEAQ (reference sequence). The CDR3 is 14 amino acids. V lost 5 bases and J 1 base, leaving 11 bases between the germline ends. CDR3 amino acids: CASSTAGLQETQYF. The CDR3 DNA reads TGTGCCAGCAGCACTGCGGGGCTCCAAGAGACCCAGTACTTC.

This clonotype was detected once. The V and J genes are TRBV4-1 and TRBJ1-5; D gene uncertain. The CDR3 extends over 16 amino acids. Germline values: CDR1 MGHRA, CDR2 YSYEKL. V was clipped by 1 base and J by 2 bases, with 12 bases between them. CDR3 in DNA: TGCGCCAGCAGCCAAGTCGAAGGTCAGGGCAATCAGCCCCAGCATTTT. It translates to CASSQVEGQGNQPQHF.

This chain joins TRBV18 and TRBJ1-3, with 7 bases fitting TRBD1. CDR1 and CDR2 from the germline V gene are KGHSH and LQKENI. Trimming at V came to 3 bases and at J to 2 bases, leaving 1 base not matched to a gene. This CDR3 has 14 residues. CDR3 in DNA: TGTGCCAGCTCACCCGGGACAGCTGGAAACACCATATATTTT. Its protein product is CASSPGTAGNTIYF. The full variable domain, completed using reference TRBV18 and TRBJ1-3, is NAGVMQNPRHLVRRRGQEARLRCSPMKGHSHVYWYRQLPEEGLKFMVYLQKENIIDESGMPKERFSAEFPKEGPSILRIQQVVRGDSAAYFCASSPGTAGNTIYFGEGSWLTVV.

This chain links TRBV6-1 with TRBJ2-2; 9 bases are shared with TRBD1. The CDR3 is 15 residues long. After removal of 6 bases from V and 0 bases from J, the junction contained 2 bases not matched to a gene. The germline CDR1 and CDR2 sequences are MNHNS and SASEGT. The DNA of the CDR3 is TGTGCCAGCAGCCGGACAGGGGCGAACACCGGGGAGCTGTTTTTT. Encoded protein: CASSRTGANTGELFF.

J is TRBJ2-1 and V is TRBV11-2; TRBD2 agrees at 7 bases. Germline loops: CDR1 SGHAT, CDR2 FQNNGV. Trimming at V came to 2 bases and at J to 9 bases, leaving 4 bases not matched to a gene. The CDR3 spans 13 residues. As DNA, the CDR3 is TGTGCCAGCAGCTTAATGGGAGGGGTTGAGCAGTTCTTC. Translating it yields CASSLMGGVEQFF.